The T cell receptor (beta chain) described here comes from a study of T cells in Graves' hyperthyroidism and ophthalmopathy. In the study overall: Pretreatment peripheral blood was obtained at initial diagnosis.

Trimming removed 4 bases from V and 1 base from J, with 23 bases in between. The CDR3 has 17 amino acids. CDR1 and CDR2 (germline): SQVTM, ANQGSEA. Authors of the study amplified TCR beta CDR3 regions from RNA transcripts. The HTBI set primed first-round TCR CDR3 RT-PCR. TCRdb redid the calling of the multiplex PCR reads with MiXCR, one entry per CDR3 protein. The data hold about 270,000 distinct CDR3 sequences, with about 20% observed a single time. Remarks on this clonotype: Its antigen remains unknown.

Study observations and caveats: Researchers found most expanded thyroid clonotypes above 0.001 in blood as well.

Sequencing input: blood. J is TRBJ2-7 and V is TRBV29-1; perhaps D is TRBD1 or TRBD2 (5 bases each). The receptor was isolated from a young man with Graves' ophthalmopathy. CDR3 sequence: CSVGEKGLPGRSYEQYF. In nucleotides, the CDR3 is TGCAGCGTTGGCGAGAAAGGGTTGCCGGGACGGTCCTACGAGCAGTACTTC.